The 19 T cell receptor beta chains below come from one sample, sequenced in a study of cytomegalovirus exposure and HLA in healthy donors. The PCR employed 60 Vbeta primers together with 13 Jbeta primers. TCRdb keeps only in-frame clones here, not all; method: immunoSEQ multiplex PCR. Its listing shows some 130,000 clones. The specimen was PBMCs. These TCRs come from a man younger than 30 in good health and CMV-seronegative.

The CDR3 reads CASSGTGNMDTGELFF. As DNA, the CDR3 is TGTGCCAGCAGCGGAACAGGGAATATGGACACCGGGGAGCTGTTTTTT. The rearrangement joins TRBV11-3 to TRBJ2-2; a weak D match, TRBD1 (6 bases). V lost 5 bases and J 3 bases, leaving 16 bases between the germline ends. This CDR3 has 16 residues. Germline V gene data show CDR1 as SGHNT and CDR2 as YENEEA.

CDR3 DNA: TGCGCCAGCAGCCAAGGGGGGCGGCGGAGCTACGAGCAGTACTTC. It is translated as CASSQGGRRSYEQYF. This rearrangement joins TRBV4-1 to TRBJ2-7; a possible D gene is TRBD1 (6 bases). The CDR3 is made up of 15 amino acids. CDR1 and CDR2 from the germline V gene are MGHRA and YSYEKL. Trimming shortened V by 1 base and J by 3 bases, and 13 bases separated the two germline ends.

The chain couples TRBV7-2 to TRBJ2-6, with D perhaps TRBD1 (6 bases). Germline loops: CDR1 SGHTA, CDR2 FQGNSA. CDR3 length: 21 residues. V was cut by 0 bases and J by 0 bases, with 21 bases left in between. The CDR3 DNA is TGTGCCAGCAGCTTAGCTTGGGGGCGTGGCAGGATCTCCTCTGGGGCCAACGTCCTGACTTTC. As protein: CASSLAWGRGRISSGANVLTF.

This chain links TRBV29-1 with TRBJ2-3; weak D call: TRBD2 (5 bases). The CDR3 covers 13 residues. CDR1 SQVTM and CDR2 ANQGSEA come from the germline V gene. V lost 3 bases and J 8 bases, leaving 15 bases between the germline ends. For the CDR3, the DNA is TGCAGCGTTGACGCAAAGGGAGCGCCTACGCAGTATTTT. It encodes CSVDAKGAPTQYF.

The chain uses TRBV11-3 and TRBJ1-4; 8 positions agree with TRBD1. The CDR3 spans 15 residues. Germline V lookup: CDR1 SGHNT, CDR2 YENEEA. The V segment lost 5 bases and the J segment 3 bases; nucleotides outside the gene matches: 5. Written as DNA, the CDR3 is TGTGCCAGCAGCGCCCAGGGGGCTGCTAATGAAAAACTGTTTTTT. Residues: CASSAQGAANEKLFF.

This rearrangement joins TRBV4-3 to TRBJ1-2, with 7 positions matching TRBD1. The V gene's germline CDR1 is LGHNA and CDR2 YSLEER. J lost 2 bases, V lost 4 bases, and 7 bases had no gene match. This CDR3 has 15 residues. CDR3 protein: CASSPKGADNYGYTF. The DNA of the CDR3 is TGCGCCAGCAGCCCCAAGGGGGCAGACAACTATGGCTACACCTTC.

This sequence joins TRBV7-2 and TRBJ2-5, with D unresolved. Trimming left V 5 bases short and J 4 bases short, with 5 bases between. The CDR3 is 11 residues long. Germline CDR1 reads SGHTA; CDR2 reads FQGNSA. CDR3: CASSPGETQYF. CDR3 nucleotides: TGTGCCAGCAGCCCAGGAGAGACCCAGTACTTC.

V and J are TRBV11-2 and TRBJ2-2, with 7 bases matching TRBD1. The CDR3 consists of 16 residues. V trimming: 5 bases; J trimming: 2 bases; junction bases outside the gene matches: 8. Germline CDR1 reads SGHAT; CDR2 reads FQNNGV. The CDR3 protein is CASSMRQGANTGELFF. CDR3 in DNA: TGTGCCAGCAGCATGAGACAGGGCGCAAACACCGGGGAGCTGTTTTTT.

CDR3 amino acids: CASSASGTPGNTIYF. The CDR3 region has the DNA TGTGCCAGCAGCGCCTCAGGGACACCTGGAAACACCATATATTTT. This sequence joins TRBV9 and TRBJ1-3, with D perhaps TRBD1 (6 bases). This CDR3 comprises 15 residues. CDR1 and CDR2 from the germline V gene are SGDLS and YYNGEE. Trimming took 3 bases from V and 2 from J, leaving 12 bases between them.

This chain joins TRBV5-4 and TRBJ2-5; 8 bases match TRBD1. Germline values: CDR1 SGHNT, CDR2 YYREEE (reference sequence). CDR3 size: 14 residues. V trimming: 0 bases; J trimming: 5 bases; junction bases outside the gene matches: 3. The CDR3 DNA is TGTGCCAGCAGCTTGGGACAGGGGTATGAGACCCAGTACTTC. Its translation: CASSLGQGYETQYF.

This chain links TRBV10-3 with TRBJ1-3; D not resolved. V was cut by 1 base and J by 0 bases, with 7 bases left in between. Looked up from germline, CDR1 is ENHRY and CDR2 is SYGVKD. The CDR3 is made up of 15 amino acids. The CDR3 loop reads CAISEYTISGNTIYF. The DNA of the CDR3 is TGTGCCATCAGTGAGTACACAATCTCTGGAAACACCATATATTTT.

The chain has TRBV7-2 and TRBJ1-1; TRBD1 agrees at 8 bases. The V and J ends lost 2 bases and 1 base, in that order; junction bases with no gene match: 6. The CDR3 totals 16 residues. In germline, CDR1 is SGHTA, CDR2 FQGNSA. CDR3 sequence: CASSLFGQGRNTEAFF. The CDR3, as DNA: TGTGCCAGCAGCTTATTCGGACAGGGCCGGAACACTGAAGCTTTCTTT.

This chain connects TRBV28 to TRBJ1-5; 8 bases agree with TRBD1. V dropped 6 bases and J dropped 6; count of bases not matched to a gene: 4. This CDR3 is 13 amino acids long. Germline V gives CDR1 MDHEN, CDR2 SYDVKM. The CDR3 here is CASRLDRVQPQHF. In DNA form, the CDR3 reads TGTGCCAGCAGGTTGGACAGGGTTCAGCCCCAGCATTTT.

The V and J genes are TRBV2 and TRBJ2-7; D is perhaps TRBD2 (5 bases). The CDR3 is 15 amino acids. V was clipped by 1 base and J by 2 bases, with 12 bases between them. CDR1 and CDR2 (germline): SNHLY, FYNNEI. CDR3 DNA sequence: TGTGCCAGCAGTGAAGAAGGAGGACCGACCTACGAGCAGTACTTC. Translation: CASSEEGGPTYEQYF. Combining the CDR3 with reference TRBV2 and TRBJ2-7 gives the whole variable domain EPEVTQTPSHQVTQMGQEVILRCVPISNHLYFYWYRQILGQKVEFLVSFYNNEISEKSEIFDDQFSVERPDGSNFTLKIRSTKLEDSAMYFCASSEEGGPTYEQYFGPGTRLTVT.

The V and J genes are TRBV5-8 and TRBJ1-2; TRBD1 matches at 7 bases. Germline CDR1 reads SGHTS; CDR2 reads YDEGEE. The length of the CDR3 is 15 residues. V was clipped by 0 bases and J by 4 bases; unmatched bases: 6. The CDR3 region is CASSLEAGGFYGYTF. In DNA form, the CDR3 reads TGTGCCAGCAGCTTGGAGGCAGGGGGGTTCTATGGCTACACCTTC.

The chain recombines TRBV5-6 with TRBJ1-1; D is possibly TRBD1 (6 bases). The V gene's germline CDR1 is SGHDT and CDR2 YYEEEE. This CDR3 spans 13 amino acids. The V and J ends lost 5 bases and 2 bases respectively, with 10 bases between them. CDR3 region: CASSLQGNTEAFF. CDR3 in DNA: TGTGCCAGCAGTTTACAGGGAAACACTGAAGCTTTCTTT.

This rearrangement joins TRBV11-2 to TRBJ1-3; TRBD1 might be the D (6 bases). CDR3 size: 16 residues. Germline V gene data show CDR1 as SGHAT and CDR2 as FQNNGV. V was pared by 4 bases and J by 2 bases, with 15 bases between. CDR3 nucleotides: TGTGCCAGCAGCTCCATATGGACAGTCGCTGGAAACACCATATATTTT. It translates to CASSSIWTVAGNTIYF.

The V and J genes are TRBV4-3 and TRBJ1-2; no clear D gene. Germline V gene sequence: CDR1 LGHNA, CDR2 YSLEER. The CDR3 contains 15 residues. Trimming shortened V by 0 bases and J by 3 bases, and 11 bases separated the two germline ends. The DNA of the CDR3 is TGCGCCAGCAGCCAAGATCCGGGGAGCTACTATGGCTACACCTTC. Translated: CASSQDPGSYYGYTF.

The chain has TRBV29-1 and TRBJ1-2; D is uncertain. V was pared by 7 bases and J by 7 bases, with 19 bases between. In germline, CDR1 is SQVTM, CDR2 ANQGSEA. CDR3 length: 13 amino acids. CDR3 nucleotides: TGCAGCGCCCGACGGACGGAAGCGGCTGGCTACACCTTC. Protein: CSARRTEAAGYTF.